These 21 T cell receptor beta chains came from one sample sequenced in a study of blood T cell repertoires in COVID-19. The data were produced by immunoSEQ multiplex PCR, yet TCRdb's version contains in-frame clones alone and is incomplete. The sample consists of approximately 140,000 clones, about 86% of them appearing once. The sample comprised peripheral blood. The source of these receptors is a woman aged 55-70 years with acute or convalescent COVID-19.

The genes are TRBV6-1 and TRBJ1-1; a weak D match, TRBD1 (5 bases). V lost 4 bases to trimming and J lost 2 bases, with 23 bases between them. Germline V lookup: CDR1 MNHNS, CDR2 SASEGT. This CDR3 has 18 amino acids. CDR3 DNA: TGTGCCAGCAGTGCTTACTCAGGGCCCCAGGGATTTAACACTGAAGCTTTCTTT. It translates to CASSAYSGPQGFNTEAFF.

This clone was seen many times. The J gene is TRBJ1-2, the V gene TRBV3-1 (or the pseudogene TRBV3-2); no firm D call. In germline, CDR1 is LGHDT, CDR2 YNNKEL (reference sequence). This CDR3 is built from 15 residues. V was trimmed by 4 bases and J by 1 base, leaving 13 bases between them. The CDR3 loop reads CASSPTPSNNYGYTF. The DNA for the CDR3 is TGTGCCAGCAGCCCGACTCCTTCTAATAACTATGGCTACACCTTC.

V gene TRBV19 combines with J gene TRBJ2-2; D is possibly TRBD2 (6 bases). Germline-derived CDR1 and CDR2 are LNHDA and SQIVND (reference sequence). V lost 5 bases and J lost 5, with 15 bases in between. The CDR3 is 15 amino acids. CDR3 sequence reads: CASSFLARVTGELFF. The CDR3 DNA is TGTGCCAGTAGTTTTCTAGCGCGGGTAACCGGGGAGCTGTTTTTT. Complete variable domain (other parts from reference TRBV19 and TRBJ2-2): DGGITQSPKYLFRKEGQNVTLSCEQNLNHDAMYWYRQDPGQGLRLIYYSQIVNDFQKGDIAEGYSVSREKKESFPLTVTSAQKNPTAFYLCASSFLARVTGELFFGEGSRLTVL.

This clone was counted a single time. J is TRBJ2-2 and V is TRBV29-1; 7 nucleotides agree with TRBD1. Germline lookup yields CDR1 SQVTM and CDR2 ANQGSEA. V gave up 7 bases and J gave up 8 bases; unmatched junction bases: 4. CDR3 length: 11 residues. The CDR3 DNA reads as TGCAGCGCTACGACAGGGGGGGAGCTGTTTTTT. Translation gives CSATTGGELFF.

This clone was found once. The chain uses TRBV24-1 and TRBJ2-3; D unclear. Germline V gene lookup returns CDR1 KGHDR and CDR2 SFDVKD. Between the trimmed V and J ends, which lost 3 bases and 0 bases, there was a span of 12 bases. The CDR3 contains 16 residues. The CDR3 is CATSDLVSFSTDTQYF. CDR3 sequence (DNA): TGTGCCACCAGTGATCTAGTGAGCTTCAGCACAGATACGCAGTATTTT.

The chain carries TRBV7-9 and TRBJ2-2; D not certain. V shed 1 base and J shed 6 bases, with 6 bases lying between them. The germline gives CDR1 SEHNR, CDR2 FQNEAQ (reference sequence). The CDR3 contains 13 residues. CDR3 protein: CASSLGSAGELFF. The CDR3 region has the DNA TGTGCCAGCAGCTTAGGGTCAGCCGGGGAGCTGTTTTTT.

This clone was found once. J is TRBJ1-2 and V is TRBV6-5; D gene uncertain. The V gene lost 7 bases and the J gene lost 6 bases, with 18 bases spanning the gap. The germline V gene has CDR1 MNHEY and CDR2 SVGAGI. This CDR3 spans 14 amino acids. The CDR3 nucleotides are TGTGCCAGCAACACCCTGGTGAATTCCGATGGCTACACCTTC. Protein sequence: CASNTLVNSDGYTF.

The CDR3 sequence is CASSQVPAGGLEAKNIQYF. CDR3 in DNA: TGCGCCAGCAGCCAAGTCCCAGCGGGGGGGCTGGAGGCCAAAAACATTCAGTACTTC. The chain combines TRBV4-1 with TRBJ2-4, with 10 bases lining up with TRBD2. CDR1 and CDR2 from the germline V gene are MGHRA and YSYEKL. Trimming at V came to 1 base and at J to 1 base, leaving 10 bases not matched to a gene. CDR3 length equals 19 residues.

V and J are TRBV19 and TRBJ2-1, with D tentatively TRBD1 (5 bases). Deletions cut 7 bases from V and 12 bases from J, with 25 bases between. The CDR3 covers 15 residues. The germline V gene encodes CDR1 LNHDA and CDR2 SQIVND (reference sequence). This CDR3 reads CASKVSGALGPLQFF. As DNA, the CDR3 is TGTGCCAGTAAGGTCTCTGGGGCGCTTGGCCCCTTGCAGTTCTTC.

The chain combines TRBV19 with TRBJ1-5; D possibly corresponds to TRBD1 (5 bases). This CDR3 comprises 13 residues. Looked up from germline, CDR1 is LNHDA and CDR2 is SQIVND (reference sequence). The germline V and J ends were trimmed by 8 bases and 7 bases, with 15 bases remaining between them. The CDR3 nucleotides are TGTGCCAGTGCAGGGTCTACGGAACAGCCCCAGCATTTT. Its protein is CASAGSTEQPQHF.

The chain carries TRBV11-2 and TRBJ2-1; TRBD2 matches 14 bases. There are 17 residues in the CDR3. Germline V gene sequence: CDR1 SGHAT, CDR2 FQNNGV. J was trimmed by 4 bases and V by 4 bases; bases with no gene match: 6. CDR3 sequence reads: CASSYRLAGGHYNEQFF. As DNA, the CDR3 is TGTGCCAGCAGCTACAGACTAGCGGGGGGGCATTACAATGAGCAGTTCTTC.

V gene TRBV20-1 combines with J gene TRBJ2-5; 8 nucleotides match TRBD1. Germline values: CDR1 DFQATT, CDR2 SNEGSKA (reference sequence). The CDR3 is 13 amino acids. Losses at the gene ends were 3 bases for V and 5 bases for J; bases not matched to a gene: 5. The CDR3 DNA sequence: TGCAGTGCTAGTCAGGGGGCGAGGGAGACCCAGTACTTC. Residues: CSASQGARETQYF.

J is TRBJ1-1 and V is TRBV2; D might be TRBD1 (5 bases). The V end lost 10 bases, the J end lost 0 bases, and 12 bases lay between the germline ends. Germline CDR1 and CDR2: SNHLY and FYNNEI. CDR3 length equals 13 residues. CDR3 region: CANVRGMNTEAFF. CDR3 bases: TGTGCCAACGTAAGGGGTATGAACACTGAAGCTTTCTTT.

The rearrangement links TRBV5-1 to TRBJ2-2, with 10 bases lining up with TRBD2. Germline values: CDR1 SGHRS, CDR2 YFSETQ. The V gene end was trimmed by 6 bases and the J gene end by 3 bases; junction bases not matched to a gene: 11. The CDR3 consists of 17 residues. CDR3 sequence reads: CASMPSGGLTYTGELFF. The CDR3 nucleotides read TGCGCCAGCATGCCTAGCGGGGGCCTCACCTACACCGGGGAGCTGTTTTTT.

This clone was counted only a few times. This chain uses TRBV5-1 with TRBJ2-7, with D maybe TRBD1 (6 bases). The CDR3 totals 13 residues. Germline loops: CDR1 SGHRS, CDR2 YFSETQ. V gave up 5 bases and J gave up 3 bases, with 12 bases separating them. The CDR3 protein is CASRWGPSYEQYF. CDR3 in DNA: TGCGCCAGCAGGTGGGGGCCTAGCTACGAGCAGTACTTC.

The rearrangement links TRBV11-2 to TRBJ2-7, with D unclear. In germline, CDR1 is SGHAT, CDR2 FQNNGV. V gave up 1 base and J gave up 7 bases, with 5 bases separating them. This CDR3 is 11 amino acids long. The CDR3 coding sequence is TGTGCCAGCAGCTTAGCGGTTGAGCAGTACTTC. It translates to CASSLAVEQYF.

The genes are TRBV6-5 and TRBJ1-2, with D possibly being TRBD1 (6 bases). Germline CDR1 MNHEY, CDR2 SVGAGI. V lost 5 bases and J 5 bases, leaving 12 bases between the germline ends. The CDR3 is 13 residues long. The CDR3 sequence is CASSPEGVYGYTF. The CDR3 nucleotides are TGTGCCAGCAGTCCCGAGGGGGTATATGGCTACACCTTC.

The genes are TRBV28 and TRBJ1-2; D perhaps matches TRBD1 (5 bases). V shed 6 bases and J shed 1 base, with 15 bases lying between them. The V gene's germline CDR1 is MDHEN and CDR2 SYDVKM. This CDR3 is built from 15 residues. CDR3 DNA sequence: TGTGCCAGCAGGAATAGTGGGGCGCTTAACTATGGCTACACCTTC. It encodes CASRNSGALNYGYTF.

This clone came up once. The chain's CDR3 is CASSLAQGNTGELFF. CDR3 bases: TGTGCCAGCAGCTTGGCGCAGGGAAACACCGGGGAGCTGTTTTTT. The chain uses TRBV11-2 and TRBJ2-2; D might be TRBD1 (5 bases). Germline V lookup: CDR1 SGHAT, CDR2 FQNNGV. The CDR3 sequence is 15 residues long. The V and J ends lost 3 bases and 2 bases respectively, with 10 bases between them.

CDR3 in DNA: TGTGCCAGCAGCCAAGAGACAGGGAATAGGACGGGGATCTACGAGCAGTACTTC. Its translation is CASSQETGNRTGIYEQYF. The rearrangement links TRBV3-1 (or the pseudogene TRBV3-2) to TRBJ2-7; 7 positions agree with TRBD1. Per the germline V gene, CDR1 is LGHDT and CDR2 is YNNKEL (reference sequence). The J segment lost 3 bases and the V segment lost 0 bases, leaving 14 bases of the junction unmatched. CDR3 length equals 18 residues.

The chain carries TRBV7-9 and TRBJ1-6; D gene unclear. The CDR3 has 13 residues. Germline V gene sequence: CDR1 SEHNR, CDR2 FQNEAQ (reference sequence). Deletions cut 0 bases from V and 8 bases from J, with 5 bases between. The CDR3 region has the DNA TGTGCCAGCAGCTTAGCGGGAGATTCACCCCTCCACTTT. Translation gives CASSLAGDSPLHF.